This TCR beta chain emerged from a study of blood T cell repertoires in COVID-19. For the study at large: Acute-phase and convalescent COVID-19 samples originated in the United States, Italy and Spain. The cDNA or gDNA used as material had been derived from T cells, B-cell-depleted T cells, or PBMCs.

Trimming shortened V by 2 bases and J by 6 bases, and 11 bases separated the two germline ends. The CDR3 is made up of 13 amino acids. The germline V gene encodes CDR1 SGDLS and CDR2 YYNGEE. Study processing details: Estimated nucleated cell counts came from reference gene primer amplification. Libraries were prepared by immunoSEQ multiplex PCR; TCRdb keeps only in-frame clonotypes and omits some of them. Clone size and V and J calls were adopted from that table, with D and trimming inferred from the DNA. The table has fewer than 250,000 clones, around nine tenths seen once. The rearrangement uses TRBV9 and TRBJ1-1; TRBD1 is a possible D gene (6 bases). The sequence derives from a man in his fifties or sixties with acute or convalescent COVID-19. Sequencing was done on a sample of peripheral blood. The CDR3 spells CASSVVGAPEAFF. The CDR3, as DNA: TGTGCCAGCAGCGTTGTGGGGGCGCCTGAAGCTTTCTTT.